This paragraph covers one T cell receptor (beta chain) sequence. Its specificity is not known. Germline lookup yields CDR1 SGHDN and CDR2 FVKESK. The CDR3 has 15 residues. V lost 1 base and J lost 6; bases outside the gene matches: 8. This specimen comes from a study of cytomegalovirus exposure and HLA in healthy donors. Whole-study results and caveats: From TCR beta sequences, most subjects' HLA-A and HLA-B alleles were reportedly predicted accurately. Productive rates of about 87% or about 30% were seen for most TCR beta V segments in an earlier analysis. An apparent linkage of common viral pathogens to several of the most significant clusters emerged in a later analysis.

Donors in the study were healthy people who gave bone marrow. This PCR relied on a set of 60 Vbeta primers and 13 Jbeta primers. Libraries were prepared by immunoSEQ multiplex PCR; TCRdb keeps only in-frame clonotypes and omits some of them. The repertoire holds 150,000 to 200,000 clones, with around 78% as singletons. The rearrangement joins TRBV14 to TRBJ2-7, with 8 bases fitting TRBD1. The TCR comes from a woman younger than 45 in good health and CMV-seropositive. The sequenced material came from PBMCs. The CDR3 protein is CASSQGGTGPSEQYF. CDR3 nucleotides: TGTGCCAGCAGCCAAGGTGGGACAGGCCCTAGCGAGCAGTACTTC.